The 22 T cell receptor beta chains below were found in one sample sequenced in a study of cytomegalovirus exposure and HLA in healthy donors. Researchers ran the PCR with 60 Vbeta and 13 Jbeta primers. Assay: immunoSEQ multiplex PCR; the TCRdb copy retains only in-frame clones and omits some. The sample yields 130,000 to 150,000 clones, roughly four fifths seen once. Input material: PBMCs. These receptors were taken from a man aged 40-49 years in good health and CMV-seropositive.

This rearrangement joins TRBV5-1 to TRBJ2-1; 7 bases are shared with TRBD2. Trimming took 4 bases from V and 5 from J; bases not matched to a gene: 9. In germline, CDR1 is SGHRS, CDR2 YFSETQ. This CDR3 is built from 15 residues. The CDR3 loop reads CASSEGTTRNNEQFF. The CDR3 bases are TGCGCCAGCAGCGAAGGGACTACCCGGAACAATGAGCAGTTCTTC.

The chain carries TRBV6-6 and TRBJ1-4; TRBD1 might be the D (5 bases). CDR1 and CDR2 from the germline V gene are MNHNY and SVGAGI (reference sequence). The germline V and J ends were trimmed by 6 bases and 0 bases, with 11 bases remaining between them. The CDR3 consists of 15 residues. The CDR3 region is CASRSLRATNEKLFF. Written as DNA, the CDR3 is TGTGCCAGCAGGTCCCTCAGGGCAACTAATGAAAAACTGTTTTTT.

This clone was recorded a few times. CDR3 loop: CAITRDINGNTIYF. The CDR3, as DNA: TGTGCCATCACTCGGGACATAAACGGAAACACCATATATTTT. The genes are TRBV10-3 and TRBJ1-3; TRBD1 might be the D (6 bases). Germline V CDR1 and CDR2: ENHRY, SYGVKD. Trimming took 7 bases from V and 4 from J, leaving 14 bases between them. This CDR3 has 14 amino acids.

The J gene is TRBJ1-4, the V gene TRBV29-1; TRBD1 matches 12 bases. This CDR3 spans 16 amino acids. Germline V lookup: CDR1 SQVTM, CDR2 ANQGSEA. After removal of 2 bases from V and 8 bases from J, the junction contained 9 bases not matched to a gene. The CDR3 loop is CSVESGGTGGEEKLFF. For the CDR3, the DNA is TGCAGCGTTGAATCCGGGGGGACAGGGGGCGAGGAAAAACTGTTTTTT.

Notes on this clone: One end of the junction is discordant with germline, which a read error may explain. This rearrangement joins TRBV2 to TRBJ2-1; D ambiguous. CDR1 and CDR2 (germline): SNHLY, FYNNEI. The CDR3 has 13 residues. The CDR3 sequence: CATEVARLNEQFF. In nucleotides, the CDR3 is TGCGCTACTGAAGTGGCTAGACTGAATGAGCAGTTCTTC. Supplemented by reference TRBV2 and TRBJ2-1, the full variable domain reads EPEVTQTPSHQVTQMGQEVILRCVPISNHLYFYWYRQILGQKVEFLVSFYNNEISEKSEIFDDQFSVERPDGSNFTLKIRSTKLEDSAMYFCATEVARLNEQFFGPGTRLTVL.

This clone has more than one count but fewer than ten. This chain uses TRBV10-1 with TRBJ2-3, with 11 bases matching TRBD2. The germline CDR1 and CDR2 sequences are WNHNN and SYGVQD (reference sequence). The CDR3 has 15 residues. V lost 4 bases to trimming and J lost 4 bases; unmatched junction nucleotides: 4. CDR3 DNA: TGCGCCAGCAGTGCCGGGACTAGCGGACCAGATACGCAGTATTTT. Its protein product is CASSAGTSGPDTQYF.

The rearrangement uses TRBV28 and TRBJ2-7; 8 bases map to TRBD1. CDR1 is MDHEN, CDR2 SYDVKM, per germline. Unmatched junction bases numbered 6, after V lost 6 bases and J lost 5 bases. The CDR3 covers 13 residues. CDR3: CASRVTGVHEQYF. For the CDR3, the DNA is TGTGCCAGCAGAGTGACAGGGGTCCACGAGCAGTACTTC.

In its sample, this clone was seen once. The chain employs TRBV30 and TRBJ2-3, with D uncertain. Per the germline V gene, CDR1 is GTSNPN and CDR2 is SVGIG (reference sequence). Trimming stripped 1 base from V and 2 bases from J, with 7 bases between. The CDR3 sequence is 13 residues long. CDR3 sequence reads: CAWSAGHTDTQYF. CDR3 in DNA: TGTGCCTGGAGTGCGGGTCACACAGATACGCAGTATTTT.

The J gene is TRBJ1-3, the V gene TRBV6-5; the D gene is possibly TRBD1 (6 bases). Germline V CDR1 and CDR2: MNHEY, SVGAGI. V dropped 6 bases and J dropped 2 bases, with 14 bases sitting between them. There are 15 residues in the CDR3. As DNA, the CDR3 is TGTGCCAGCAGCAGGACAGAAACGACTGGAAACACCATATATTTT. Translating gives CASSRTETTGNTIYF.

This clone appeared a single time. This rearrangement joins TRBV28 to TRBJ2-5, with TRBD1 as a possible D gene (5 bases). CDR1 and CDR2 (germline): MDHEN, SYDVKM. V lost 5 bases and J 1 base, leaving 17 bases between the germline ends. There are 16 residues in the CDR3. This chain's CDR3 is CASSGRQLGVQETQYF. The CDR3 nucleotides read TGTGCCAGCAGTGGGCGTCAATTAGGGGTCCAAGAGACCCAGTACTTC.

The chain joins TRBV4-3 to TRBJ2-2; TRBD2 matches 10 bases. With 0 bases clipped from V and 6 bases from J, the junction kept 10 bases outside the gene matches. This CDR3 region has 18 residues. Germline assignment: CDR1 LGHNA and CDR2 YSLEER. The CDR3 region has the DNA TGCGCCAGCAGCCAAGATCTACCTAGCGGGAGTTCGGCCGGGGAGCTGTTTTTT. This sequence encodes CASSQDLPSGSSAGELFF.

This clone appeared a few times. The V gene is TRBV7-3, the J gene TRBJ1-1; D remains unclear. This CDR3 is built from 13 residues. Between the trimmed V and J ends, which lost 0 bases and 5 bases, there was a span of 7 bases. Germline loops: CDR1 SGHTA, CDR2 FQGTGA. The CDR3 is CASSLTGRTEAFF. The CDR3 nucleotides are TGTGCCAGCAGCTTAACAGGGAGGACTGAAGCTTTCTTT.

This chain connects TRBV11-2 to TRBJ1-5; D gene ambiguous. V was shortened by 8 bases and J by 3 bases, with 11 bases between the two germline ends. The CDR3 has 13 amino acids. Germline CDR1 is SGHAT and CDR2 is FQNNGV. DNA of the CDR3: TGTGCCAGCGCTTTAGAGTCCAATCAGCCCCAGCATTTT. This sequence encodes CASALESNQPQHF.

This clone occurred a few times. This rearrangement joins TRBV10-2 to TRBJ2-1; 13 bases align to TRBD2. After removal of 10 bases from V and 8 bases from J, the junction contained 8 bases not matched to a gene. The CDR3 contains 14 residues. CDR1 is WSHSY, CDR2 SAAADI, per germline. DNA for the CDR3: TGCGCCACTGTAGGGACTAGCGGGACTTATGAGCAGTTCTTC. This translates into CATVGTSGTYEQFF.

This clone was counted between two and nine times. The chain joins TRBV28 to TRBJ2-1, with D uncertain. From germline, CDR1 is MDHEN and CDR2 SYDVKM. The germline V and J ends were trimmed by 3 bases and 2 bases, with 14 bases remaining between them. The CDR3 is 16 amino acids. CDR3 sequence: CASSLSKASTYNEQFF. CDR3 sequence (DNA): TGTGCCAGCAGTTTGAGCAAAGCTTCTACCTACAATGAGCAGTTCTTC.

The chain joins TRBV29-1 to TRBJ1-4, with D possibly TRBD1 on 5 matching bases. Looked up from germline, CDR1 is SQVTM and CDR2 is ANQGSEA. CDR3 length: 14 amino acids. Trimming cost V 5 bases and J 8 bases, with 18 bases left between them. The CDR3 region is CSVSRSLKGEKLFF. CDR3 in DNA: TGCAGCGTTTCTCGTAGCCTCAAGGGGGAAAAACTGTTTTTT.

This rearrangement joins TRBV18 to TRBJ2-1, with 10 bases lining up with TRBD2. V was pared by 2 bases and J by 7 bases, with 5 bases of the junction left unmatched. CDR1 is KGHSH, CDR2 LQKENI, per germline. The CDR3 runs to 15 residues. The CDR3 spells CASSPTAGGSNEQFF. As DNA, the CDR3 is TGTGCCAGCTCACCAACAGCGGGAGGGTCTAATGAGCAGTTCTTC.

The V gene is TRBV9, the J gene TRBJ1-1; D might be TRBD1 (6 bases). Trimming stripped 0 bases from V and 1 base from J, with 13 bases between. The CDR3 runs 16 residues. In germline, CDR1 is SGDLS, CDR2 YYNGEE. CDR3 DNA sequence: TGTGCCAGCAGCGTAGCGGTGACAGGCCCGAACACTGAAGCTTTCTTT. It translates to CASSVAVTGPNTEAFF.

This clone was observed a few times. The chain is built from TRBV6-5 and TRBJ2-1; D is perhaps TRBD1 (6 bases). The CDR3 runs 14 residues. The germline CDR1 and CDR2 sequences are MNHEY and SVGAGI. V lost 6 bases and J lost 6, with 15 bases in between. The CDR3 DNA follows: TGTGCCAGCAGCCGGGGTGGACAGTTCAATGAGCAGTTCTTC. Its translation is CASSRGGQFNEQFF.

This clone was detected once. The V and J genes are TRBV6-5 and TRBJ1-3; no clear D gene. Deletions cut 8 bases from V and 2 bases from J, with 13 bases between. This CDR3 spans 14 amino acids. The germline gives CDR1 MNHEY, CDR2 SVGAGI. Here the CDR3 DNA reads TGTGCCAGCGCTAGCGGGTTTACTGGAAACACCATATATTTT. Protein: CASASGFTGNTIYF.

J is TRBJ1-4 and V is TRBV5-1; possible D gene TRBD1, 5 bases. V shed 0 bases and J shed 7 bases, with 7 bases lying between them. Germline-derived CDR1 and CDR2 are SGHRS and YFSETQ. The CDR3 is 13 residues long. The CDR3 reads CASSLGQGEKLFF. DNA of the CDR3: TGCGCCAGCAGCTTGGGGCAGGGTGAAAAACTGTTTTTT.

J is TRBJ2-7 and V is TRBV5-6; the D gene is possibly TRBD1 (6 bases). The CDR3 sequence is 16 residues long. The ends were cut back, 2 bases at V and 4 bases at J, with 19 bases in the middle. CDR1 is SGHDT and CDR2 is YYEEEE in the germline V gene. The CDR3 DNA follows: TGTGCCAGCAGCTTATTAGGACAGATCGATATTTACGAGCAGTACTTC. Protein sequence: CASSLLGQIDIYEQYF.